These 5 T cell receptor beta chains share one sample of origin, sequenced in a study of T cell responses to AZD1222 COVID-19 vaccine. Sequenced by immunoSEQ multiplex PCR; TCRdb stores in-frame clones only, minus some. The table records 150,000 or so clones, roughly nine tenths of them present only once. The specimen comprised peripheral blood, sampled on day 0 of AZD1222 vaccination. Receptor source: an adult in good health.

In its sample, this clone was seen once. The rearrangement joins TRBV5-1 to TRBJ2-7; D possibly corresponds to TRBD1 (5 bases). Germline V gene sequence: CDR1 SGHRS, CDR2 YFSETQ. The CDR3 spans 15 residues. Trimming pared 5 bases from V and 4 bases from J, leaving 19 bases between. CDR3 nucleotides: TGCGCCAGCAGGGACCCTCAGGGTAGTAGGTACGAGCAGTACTTC. This translates into CASRDPQGSRYEQYF.

This rearrangement joins TRBV5-6 to TRBJ1-2; D may be TRBD1 (5 bases). The CDR3 runs 15 residues. Trimming left V 3 bases short and J 4 bases short, with 16 bases between. In germline, CDR1 is SGHDT, CDR2 YYEEEE. The CDR3 DNA reads as TGTGCCAGCAGCTCCAACTTACGCGGGGGCTATGGCTACACCTTC. Its protein is CASSSNLRGGYGYTF.

This clone has only a few counts. This sequence joins TRBV15 and TRBJ2-1; D is unclear. V dropped 1 base and J dropped 3 bases, with 7 bases sitting between them. Looked up from germline, CDR1 is LNHNV and CDR2 is YYDKDF (reference sequence). The CDR3 loop spans 14 amino acids. The CDR3 sequence is CATSRGAVYNEQFF. The CDR3 bases are TGTGCCACCAGCAGAGGGGCAGTCTACAATGAGCAGTTCTTC.

The genes are TRBV7-9 and TRBJ1-6, with D unresolved. The CDR3 contains 13 residues. V was pared by 1 base and J by 14 bases, with 12 bases between. Germline lookup yields CDR1 SEHNR and CDR2 FQNEAQ (reference sequence). Here the CDR3 DNA reads TGTGCCAGCAGCTTAGGAAGGGATGGGACCCTCCACTTT. Translating gives CASSLGRDGTLHF.

The V and J genes are TRBV5-1 and TRBJ2-3, with 10 bases identical to TRBD2. The CDR3 has 15 residues. CDR1 is SGHRS and CDR2 is YFSETQ in the germline V gene. Unmatched junction bases numbered 6, after V lost 5 bases and J lost 3 bases. CDR3 bases: TGCGCCAGCAGGGTTAGCGGGAGGATGACAGATACGCAGTATTTT. It codes for CASRVSGRMTDTQYF.